This TCR beta chain was sequenced for a study of cytomegalovirus exposure and HLA in healthy donors (dated by TCRdb to about 2017). About the investigation overall: According to an earlier analysis of a few hundred of the donors, 150 million to 200 million T cells yielded over 90 million unique TCR beta sequences and around 280 Gb of sequence data. All discovery cohort repertoires had been generated using a single sequencing platform. Of the roughly 400 genotyped donors, around 81% fell in the genetic ancestry cluster associated with self-reported Caucasian donors. Because of strong linkage in the cohort, roughly five DR-DQ haplotypes were treated as single units for association and clustering. A later genetic analysis took genome-wide SNP genotypes for about three fifths of the 666 donors and used that subset as a discovery cohort. On average, 235,054 unique TCR beta nucleotide sequences were sequenced per donor among roughly 430 genotyped donors of the cohort, with about 19% of those sequences being non-productive. An early release that covered around 590 HLA-typed donors contained around 330 gigabases of sequencing data and 80 million or so unique TCR sequences. The study used immunosequencing to profile the T cell repertoires of 670 or so subjects and linked those repertoires to cytomegalovirus serostatus. In a later analysis, previously published TCR beta repertoires from roughly 710 donors were re-analyzed and high-resolution HLA genotyping was added so that TCR occurrence patterns could be studied. Rather than drawing on any new phenotypic data, the later analysis identified candidate immune exposures from TCR beta sequences and the way those sequences occurred across donors. Donor age, sex, ethnicity and CMV serostatus were compiled alongside the repertoire data. HLA typing included class I and class II loci at four-digit resolution. In addition to the first cohort of around 670 subjects, a separate validation cohort of 120 different subjects was used. Typing coverage varied by locus: about 620-630 donors for A, B, C, DRB1 and DQB1; roughly 510 for DQA1; around 610 for DPA1; roughly 450 for DPB1. The study was designed to test whether signatures of past pathogen exposure could be identified by cataloging public T cell receptors. An earlier analysis of around 580 of the donors used high-throughput TCR beta sequencing to judge whether each TCR beta V gene segment behaved as functional or pseudogenic. To predict cytomegalovirus infection status, the study brought together high-throughput TCR immunosequencing, statistical association of individual TCRs with disease status, and machine learning.

In total, roughly 670 healthy bone marrow donors made up the cohort. At the time of sampling, all cohort members were nominally healthy, though unrecorded immune exposures were likely present. The donor tested CMV seronegative, placing the donor among the 350 to 400 seronegative members of the cohort. Each donor provided a peripheral blood sample, and peripheral blood mononuclear cells were used for TCR beta sequencing. Genomic DNA extraction from the blood cell samples was performed with the Qiagen DNeasy Blood Extraction Kit. Based on the germline V gene, the CDR1 and CDR2 sequences are SGDLS and YYNGEE. The CDR3 runs 16 amino acids, cysteine and phenylalanine included. The sequence is cut down to CDR3 DNA, 48 bases in frame from base 1. The trim is 9 bases for V and 7 bases for J, with a gap of 25 bases between the germline ends. Preparation of the library involved the immunoSEQ multiplex PCR assay. The multiplex PCR relied on a mix of 60 forward primers for TCR Vbeta segments and 13 reverse primers for TCR Jbeta segments. Amplification of the CDR3 region of rearranged TCR beta genes was performed with a multiplex PCR assay on genomic DNA. Amplified TCR beta libraries were sequenced as 87-base-pair reads on the Illumina HiSeq System. The authors' analysis ran thus. A later analysis tallied around 80 million unique TCR beta chains across the 666 repertoires, and some 10 million of those chains were shared by two or more donors. Raw reads were error-corrected and collapsed into unique sequences with a nearest-neighbor algorithm that merged closely related sequences to remove PCR and sequencing errors. V, D and J gene segments were assigned by aligning CDR3 sequences to IMGT reference sequences. For a sequence to be retained, a match of at least six nucleotides was required to both a V gene segment and a J gene segment. Rearrangements were classified as productive when the CDR3 lacked stop codons and remained in frame with V and J, and all other rearrangements were classified as non-productive. Following IMGT convention, CDR3 was defined as the stretch from the second conserved V-encoded cysteine to the conserved J-encoded phenylalanine. Sequences without an unambiguous match to a single V gene segment were excluded from the earlier analysis of several hundred of the donors. An earlier analysis of around 600 of the donors classified V segments as functional when productive rearrangements were above 56.7% and as segregating when the standard deviation between donors was above 5%. A statistical classification framework was built for diagnosing cytomegalovirus status from the catalog of TCR beta chain sequences. A later analysis assigned V and J genes by comparing TCR nucleotide sequences with IMGT/GENE-DB human TR gene sequences. A later analysis assigned CDR3 sequences and most-parsimonious VDJ recombination scenarios with the TCRdist pipeline. In a later analysis, each TCR beta chain was defined by its CDR3 amino acid sequence together with its V-gene family, and reads lacking a unique V-gene family were excluded. A later analysis removed 550 to 650 highly shared, low-generation-probability nucleotide sequences to deal with suspected cross-contamination and a sequencing artifact. A later analysis calculated a clonal expansion index for each public chain from normalized within-repertoire ranks of inferred template counts. In a later analysis, generation probabilities were computed using a VDJ recombination model fitted to out-of-frame rearrangements, and the results were checked against IGoR. Hypergeometric tests were used in a later analysis to score TCR-TCR, TCR-HLA and TCR-CMV co-occurrence, with a repertoire-size bias correction applied to the TCR pairs. In a later analysis, false discovery rates were estimated by permuting HLA or CMV assignments 20 times. In a later analysis, co-occurring TCRs were grouped with DBSCAN, and TCRdist sequence similarity was added when clustering was performed within HLA-allele-positive subsets. Co-occurrence clustering excluded repertoires with fewer than 30,000 or more than 120,000 public chains, plus five with anomalous nucleotide sharing. In TCRdb, the immuneACCESS table is reduced to in-frame sequences with V and J assigned. These tables do not hold every clone; where another copy was compared, an unresolved V gene accounts for under half, and the others remain unexplained. From that table come the V and J calls and clone size; the DNA was used to work out D and trimming. This sample lists around 200,000 clones; 75% to 90% were detected once. The ten largest clones represent around 1% of the sample.

Results the study describes overall, beyond this receptor: Linkage disequilibrium might explain the correlated functional status among segregating V segments, but an unknown experimental factor could not be excluded. A further reported finding was that TCR beta sequences accurately predicted the HLA-A and HLA-B alleles for most subjects in the first cohort. While some public TCRs were present in many individuals, most TCR sequences turned up only very rarely across donors. In this cohort, only TCR beta chains were sequenced, and detectable features were limited by the absence of alpha or paired-chain data. In the study, around 150 TCR beta chains were listed as associated with cytomegalovirus. According to the authors, the approach could potentially be generalized to other disease states and immunological phenotypes. An earlier analysis of some 560 of the donors showed that most TCR beta V segments appeared in productive rearrangements either about 87% or about 30% of the time, which broadly matched IMGT annotations. Compared with equally common non-associated chains, HLA-associated TCR beta chains in a later analysis were more clonally expanded and had lower generation probabilities. In a later analysis, TCR association rates were found to vary across HLA loci, with the most associated TCRs seen for DRB1 alleles and the fewest for HLA-C alleles. The 87-base-pair reads could not distinguish some IMGT-functional V segments, including TRBV6-2 and TRBV6-3, so those segments were excluded. Because some donors lacked HLA typing at each locus, the association tests relied only on the typed subset. Because counts were too low, 15 to 20 rarely observed V segments, including chromosome 9 orphons, were excluded from the earlier analysis of several hundred of the donors. In a later genetic analysis, fewer N-insertions in productive TCRs were reported among donors in an Asian-associated ancestry cluster than the approximately 670-donor mean. A cluster of highly shared sequence variants was judged likely to be a technical artifact of the sequencing pipeline. Sequencing depth was assumed to be roughly uniform across donors in the presence/absence analyses, though that assumption may not hold. In a later analysis, some 17,000 TCR beta sequences were associated with specific HLA alleles at a false discovery rate of 0.05. Three of the identified cytomegalovirus-associated TCR beta chains were confirmed in vitro to be specific for cytomegalovirus antigens. For the cohort, immune exposure information was limited to CMV serostatus. When HLA alleles, especially DR and DQ, strongly co-occurred, TCR associations were difficult to assign to individual alleles. A later analysis found that most CMV-associated TCR beta chains appeared HLA-restricted, with HLA associations seemingly driven largely by CMV exposure. Several of the top co-occurrence clusters appeared to be linked to parvovirus B19, influenza, CMV and Epstein-Barr virus, according to a later analysis. The classifier was reported to diagnose cytomegalovirus status with high specificity and sensitivity in both the original cohort and the validation cohort. An association between a missense DCLRE1C variant and V-gene and J-gene trimming of TCR beta chains was found in a later genetic analysis and replicated in an independent cohort.

About this clone itself: No antigen is known for it. No base-level quality is on record; no much larger clone is a single base apart.

The sequence joins TRBV9 to TRBJ2-2; the best D guess is TRBD2, with 5 bases matching. This receptor was identified in a woman between 18 and 30 years old in good health and CMV-seronegative. The sequencing input was PBMCs. CDR3 region: CANLPDLAPPGGELFF. In nucleotide form, the sequence is TGTGCCAACCTACCGGACTTAGCCCCACCAGGCGGGGAGCTGTTTTTT.